This TCR beta chain was captured by sequencing in a study of blood T cell repertoires in COVID-19. Overall study: Acute and convalescent COVID-19 samples came from the United States, Italy and Spain.

Seattle enrolled patients during active infection and tracked them longitudinally. Germline V CDR1 and CDR2: MGHDK, SYGVNS. Trimming removed 2 bases from V and 3 bases from J, with 5 bases in between. The CDR3 totals 12 residues. Authors' methods: Reference gene primer amplification gave estimated nucleated cell counts. Assay used: immunoSEQ multiplex PCR; TCRdb lists only in-frame clones, some missing. V and J calls and clone size follow that table, whereas D and trimming were derived from the DNA. The table shows roughly 200,000 clones, with 81% occurring only once. The clonotype originates from a woman older than 75 with COVID-19, enrolled during active disease. V is TRBV25-1 and J is TRBJ2-7; D may be TRBD1 (5 bases). Input material: peripheral blood. In DNA form, the CDR3 reads TGTGCCAGCAGTGAACAGGGCTACGAGCAGTACTTC. This gives the protein CASSEQGYEQYF.